This T cell receptor beta chain was obtained from a study of early stage breast cancer tumors. Findings and caveats of the study: Tumors had roughly 2.4-fold higher T cell density and higher clonality than adjacent normal breast tissue. Tumor and normal breast were distinguished via blood comparison in about 90% of the 16 patients.

A word on this clone: Its antigen is still unknown.

Germline V gene data show CDR1 as SGHAT and CDR2 as FQNNGV. V lost 5 bases and J lost 2, with 13 bases in between. This CDR3 is 14 amino acids long. Assay: immunoSEQ multiplex PCR; the TCRdb copy retains only in-frame clones and omits some. Of approximately 33,000 clones detected, roughly 77% appear once; the ten largest clones hold around 4.6%. The rearrangement joins TRBV11-2 to TRBJ2-7; D uncertain. This receptor was obtained from a person aged 40-50 years with breast cancer. The sequenced sample was blood. CDR3 sequence: CASSPFRNPYEQYF. CDR3 nucleotides: TGTGCCAGCAGCCCGTTTCGAAACCCCTACGAGCAGTACTTC.